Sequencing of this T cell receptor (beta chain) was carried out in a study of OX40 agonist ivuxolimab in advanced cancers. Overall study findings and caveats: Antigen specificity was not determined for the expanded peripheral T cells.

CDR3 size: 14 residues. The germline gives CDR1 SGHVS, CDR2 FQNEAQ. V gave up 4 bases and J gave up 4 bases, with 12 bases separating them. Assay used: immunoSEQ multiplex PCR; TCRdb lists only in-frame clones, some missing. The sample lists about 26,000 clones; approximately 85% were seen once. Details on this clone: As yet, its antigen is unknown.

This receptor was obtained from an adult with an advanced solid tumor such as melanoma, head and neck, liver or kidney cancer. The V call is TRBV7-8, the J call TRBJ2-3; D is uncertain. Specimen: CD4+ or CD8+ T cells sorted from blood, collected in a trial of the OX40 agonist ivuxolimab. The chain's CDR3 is CASSSSPRPDTQYF. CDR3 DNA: TGTGCCAGCAGCTCCTCACCCCGACCAGATACGCAGTATTTT.